The table lists the clone carrying this T cell receptor beta chain with a few counts. TCRdb re-called the 5' RACE reads through MiXCR, storing one row per CDR3 protein. The sample carries about 63,000 distinct CDR3 sequences, about a sixth recorded once. This sample stems from a study of HIV-infected patients and healthy controls. CDR3 size: 13 residues. The germline CDR1 and CDR2 sequences are SQVTM and ANQGSEA. Unmatched junction bases numbered 7, after V lost 7 bases and J lost 2 bases. The TCR sequence derives from a human donor in good health. The chain carries TRBV29-1 and TRBJ1-2; 7 bases align to TRBD1. The material sequenced was CD4+ T cells from blood. CDR3 in DNA: TGCAGCGCCCAGCAACAGGGGAACTATGGCTACACCTTC. It encodes CSAQQQGNYGYTF.